This TCR beta chain was documented in a study of blood T cell repertoires in COVID-19. Authors' processing steps: Amplification of reference gene primers provided the estimated nucleated cell counts. Clones were read by immunoSEQ multiplex PCR, and TCRdb kept only the in-frame ones, dropping some. V and J calls and clone size are copied from that table; D and trimming were computed from the DNA. The repertoire holds around 31,000 clones, around 87% seen once, with roughly 15% in the top ten. Germline lookup yields CDR1 SGHTS and CDR2 YDEGEE. The CDR3 covers 15 residues. V dropped 1 base and J dropped 3 bases, with 11 bases sitting between them.

This TCR derives from an elderly man with acute or convalescent COVID-19. This rearrangement joins TRBV5-8 to TRBJ1-5; D may be TRBD1 (6 bases). The sequencing input was peripheral blood. CDR3 sequence (DNA): TGTGCCAGCAGCTTGCCTCCAGGGGTCAATCAGCCCCAGCATTTT. It is translated as CASSLPPGVNQPQHF.